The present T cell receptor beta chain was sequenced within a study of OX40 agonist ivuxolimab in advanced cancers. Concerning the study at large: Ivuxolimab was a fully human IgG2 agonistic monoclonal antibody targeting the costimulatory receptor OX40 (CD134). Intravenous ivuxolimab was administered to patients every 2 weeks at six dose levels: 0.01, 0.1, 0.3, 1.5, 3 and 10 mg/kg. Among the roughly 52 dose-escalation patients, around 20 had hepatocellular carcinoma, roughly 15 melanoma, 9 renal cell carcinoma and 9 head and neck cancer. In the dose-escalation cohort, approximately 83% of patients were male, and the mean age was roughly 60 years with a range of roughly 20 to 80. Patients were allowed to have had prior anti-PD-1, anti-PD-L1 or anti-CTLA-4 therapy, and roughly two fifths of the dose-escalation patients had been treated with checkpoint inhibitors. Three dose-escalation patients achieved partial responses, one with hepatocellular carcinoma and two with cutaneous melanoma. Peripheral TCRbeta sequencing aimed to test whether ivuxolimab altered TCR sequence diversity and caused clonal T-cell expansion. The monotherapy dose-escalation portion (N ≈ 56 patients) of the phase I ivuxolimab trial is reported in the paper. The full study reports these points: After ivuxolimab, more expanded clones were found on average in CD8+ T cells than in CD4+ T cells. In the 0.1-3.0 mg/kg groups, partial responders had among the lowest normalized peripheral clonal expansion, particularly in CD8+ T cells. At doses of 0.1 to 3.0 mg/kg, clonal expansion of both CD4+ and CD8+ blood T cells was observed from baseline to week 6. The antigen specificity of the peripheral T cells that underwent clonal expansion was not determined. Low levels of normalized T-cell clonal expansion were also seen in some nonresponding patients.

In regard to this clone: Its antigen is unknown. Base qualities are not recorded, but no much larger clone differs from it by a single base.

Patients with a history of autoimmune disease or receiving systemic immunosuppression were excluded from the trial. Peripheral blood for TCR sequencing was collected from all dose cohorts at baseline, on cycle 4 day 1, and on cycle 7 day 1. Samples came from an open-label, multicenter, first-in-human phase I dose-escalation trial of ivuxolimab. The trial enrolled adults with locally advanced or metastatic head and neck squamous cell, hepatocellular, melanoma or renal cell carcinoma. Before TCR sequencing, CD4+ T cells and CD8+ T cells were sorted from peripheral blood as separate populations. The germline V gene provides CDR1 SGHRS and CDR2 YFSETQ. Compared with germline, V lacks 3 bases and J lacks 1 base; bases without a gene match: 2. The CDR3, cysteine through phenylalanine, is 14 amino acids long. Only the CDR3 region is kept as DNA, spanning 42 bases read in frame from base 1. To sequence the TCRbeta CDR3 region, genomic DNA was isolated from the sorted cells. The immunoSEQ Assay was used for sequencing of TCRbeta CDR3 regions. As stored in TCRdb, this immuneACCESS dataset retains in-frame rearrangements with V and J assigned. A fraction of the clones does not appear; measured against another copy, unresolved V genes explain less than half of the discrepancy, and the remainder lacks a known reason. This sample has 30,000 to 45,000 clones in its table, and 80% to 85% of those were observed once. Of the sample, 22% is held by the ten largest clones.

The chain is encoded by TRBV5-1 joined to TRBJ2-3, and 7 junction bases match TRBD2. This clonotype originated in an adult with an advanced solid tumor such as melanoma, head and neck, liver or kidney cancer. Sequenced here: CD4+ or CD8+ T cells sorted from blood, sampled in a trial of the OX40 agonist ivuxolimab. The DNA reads TGCGCCAGCAGCTGGGCGGGAGGCACAGATACGCAGTATTTT. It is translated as CASSWAGGTDTQYF. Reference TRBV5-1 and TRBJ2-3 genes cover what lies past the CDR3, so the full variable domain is KAGVTQTPRYLIKTRGQQVTLSCSPISGHRSVSWYQQTPGQGLQFLFEYFSETQRNKGNFPGRFSGRQFSNSRSEMNVSTLELGDSALYLCASSWAGGTDTQYFGPGTRLTVL.